The 17 T cell receptor beta chains below come from one sample, sequenced in a study of T-cell memory formation after mild COVID-19. From the 5' RACE reads, TCRdb called clonotypes with MiXCR, one entry per CDR3 protein. The sample lists 280,000 or so distinct CDR3 sequences, 7.5% to 9.5% seen once, with roughly 23% in the top ten. Sequencing was performed on PBMCs or a T cell subset sorted from them (not recorded which). Receptor source: a man aged 18 to 30 who had mild COVID-19 (a few samples of this study predate the infection). Cell type and time point are not known.

This clonotype was seen at least ten times. The chain is built from TRBV2 and TRBJ1-5; maybe TRBD1 (6 bases). The germline V gene encodes CDR1 SNHLY and CDR2 FYNNEI. Trimming removed 6 bases at V and 6 bases at J, with 12 bases between. There are 13 residues in the CDR3. CDR3 sequence reads: CASRQGGGQPQHF. The CDR3 DNA reads TGTGCCAGCAGACAGGGAGGGGGTCAGCCCCAGCATTTT.

CDR3 DNA: TGCGCCAGCAGCTTGTTGTCCAGGGAGGGCGAGCAGTACGTC. Translation gives CASSLLSREGEQYV. V usage is TRBV5-1 and J usage is TRBJ2-7; 7 bases are shared with TRBD2. Germline-derived CDR1 and CDR2 are SGHRS and YFSETQ. The CDR3 covers 14 residues. J was trimmed by 6 bases and V by 1 base; bases with no gene match: 7.

The chain has TRBV9 and TRBJ1-1; D is perhaps TRBD1 (5 bases). The CDR3 sequence is 13 residues long. V lost 4 bases to trimming and J lost 1 base, with 8 bases between them. CDR1 SGDLS and CDR2 YYNGEE come from the germline V gene. The CDR3 DNA sequence: TGTGCCAGCAGCACCGGGGCGAACACTGAAGCTTTCTTT. The encoded protein is CASSTGANTEAFF.

This clonotype was found a few times. This chain connects TRBV4-2 to TRBJ2-3; D is uncertain. V lost 0 bases, J lost 4 bases, and 11 bases lay in between. The CDR3 is made up of 15 amino acids. Per the germline V gene, CDR1 is LGHNA and CDR2 is YNFKEQ. The CDR3 sequence: CASSQDPNPADTQYF. The CDR3 DNA reads as TGTGCCAGCAGCCAAGATCCGAATCCCGCAGATACGCAGTATTTT.

There are many counts of this clonotype. This chain connects TRBV5-1 to TRBJ2-5; D gene ambiguous. This CDR3 comprises 14 residues. From germline, CDR1 is SGHRS and CDR2 YFSETQ. V lost 0 bases and J lost 2, with 8 bases in between. The CDR3 loop reads CASSLVPAQETQYF. CDR3 nucleotides: TGCGCCAGCAGCTTGGTGCCAGCTCAAGAGACCCAGTACTTC.

The table lists this clonotype with many counts. The V call is TRBV12-3 or TRBV12-4, the J call TRBJ1-1; D not certain. This CDR3 spans 13 amino acids. V gave up 0 bases and J gave up 6 bases, with 8 bases separating them. CDR3 residues: CASSLAEGAEAFF. The CDR3 nucleotides are TGTGCCAGCAGTTTAGCCGAGGGCGCTGAAGCTTTCTTT.

This chain uses TRBV5-1 with TRBJ2-7, with a weak D call TRBD1 (7 bases). V lost 0 bases and J 3 bases, leaving 16 bases between the germline ends. The germline V gene has CDR1 SGHRS and CDR2 YFSETQ. The CDR3 extends over 16 amino acids. As DNA, the CDR3 is TGCGCCAGCAGCTTGGGCCAGGGGGGAAAACTCTACGAGCAGTACTTC. Its protein is CASSLGQGGKLYEQYF. The complete variable domain, with remaining parts taken from reference TRBV5-1 and TRBJ2-7, reads KAGVTQTPRYLIKTRGQQVTLSCSPISGHRSVSWYQQTPGQGLQFLFEYFSETQRNKGNFPGRFSGRQFSNSRSEMNVSTLELGDSALYLCASSLGQGGKLYEQYFGPGTRLTVT.

This clonotype was found a few times. This chain links TRBV3-1 with TRBJ2-4, with unresolved D. CDR3 size: 14 residues. Per the germline V gene, CDR1 is LGHDT and CDR2 is YNNKEL (reference sequence). The germline V and J ends were trimmed by 2 bases and 4 bases, with 9 bases remaining between them. The CDR3 DNA is TGTGCCAGCAGCCAATCGGGCAGTAAAAACATTCAGTACTTC. This codes for CASSQSGSKNIQYF.

The chain employs TRBV6-2 or TRBV6-3 and TRBJ2-3; D perhaps matches TRBD1 (6 bases). The CDR3 runs to 15 residues. The germline V gene encodes CDR1 MNHEY and CDR2 SVGEGT. Trimming stripped 5 bases from V and 1 base from J, with 13 bases between. The CDR3 nucleotides read TGTGCCAGCAGTATTCACAGGGCTCGCACAGATACGCAGTATTTT. This encodes CASSIHRARTDTQYF.

In this sample, this clonotype turned up a few times. The V and J genes are TRBV4-3 and TRBJ1-5; no firm D call. Germline V gene sequence: CDR1 LGHNA, CDR2 YSLEER. The CDR3 runs to 15 residues. Trimming shortened V by 4 bases and J by 0 bases, and 10 bases separated the two germline ends. DNA of the CDR3: TGCGCCAGCAGCCCATATTACAGTAGCAATCAGCCCCAGCATTTT. Its translation is CASSPYYSSNQPQHF.

This chain joins TRBV4-1 and TRBJ2-7, with D possibly being TRBD1 (6 bases). The CDR3 is made up of 17 amino acids. Germline V gives CDR1 MGHRA, CDR2 YSYEKL. V shed 1 base and J shed 0 bases, with 16 bases lying between them. CDR3 in amino acids: CASSQAWTEFSSYEQYV. CDR3 nucleotide sequence: TGCGCCAGCAGCCAAGCTTGGACAGAATTCAGCTCCTACGAGCAGTACGTC.

This clonotype was counted at least ten times. CDR3 sequence (DNA): TGCGCCAGCAGTTTGACTAGCGGGGCGGGCACAGATACGCAGTATTTT. This gives the protein CASSLTSGAGTDTQYF. The rearrangement joins TRBV5-1 to TRBJ2-3; 11 nucleotides match TRBD2. Per germline, CDR1 SGHRS and CDR2 YFSETQ. The CDR3 contains 16 residues. The V gene end was trimmed by 5 bases and the J gene end by 1 base; junction bases not matched to a gene: 6.

The chain recombines TRBV9 with TRBJ1-2; D may be TRBD1 (6 bases). Trimming pared 4 bases from V and 6 bases from J, leaving 22 bases between. This CDR3 region has 16 residues. Germline CDR1 is SGDLS and CDR2 is YYNGEE. The CDR3 loop is CASSTRGGPRSDGYTF. The CDR3, as DNA: TGTGCCAGCAGCACAAGAGGGGGTCCCAGGAGCGATGGCTACACCTTC.

Many counts were recorded for this clonotype. The chain's CDR3 is CASSLGRGSNQPQHF. The CDR3 bases are TGCGCCAGCAGCTTGGGTAGGGGGAGCAATCAGCCCCAGCATTTT. The V call is TRBV5-1, the J call TRBJ1-5; perhaps TRBD1 as D (6 bases). CDR3 length: 15 amino acids. Per the germline V gene, CDR1 is SGHRS and CDR2 is YFSETQ. V was pared by 0 bases and J by 1 base, with 8 bases between.

This clonotype was found many times. The CDR3 is CASSLRDRDRNSYNEQFF. The CDR3 DNA sequence: TGTGCCAGCAGCTTGAGGGATCGCGACAGAAACTCCTACAATGAGCAGTTCTTC. The chain carries TRBV5-5 and TRBJ2-1, with a possible D match to TRBD1 (5 bases). The CDR3 totals 18 residues. The V end was cut by 1 base, the J end by 0 bases, with 17 bases between. CDR1 is SGHKS and CDR2 is YYEKEE in the germline V gene (reference sequence).

This clonotype has more than one count but fewer than ten. The chain joins TRBV20-1 to TRBJ2-7, with D perhaps TRBD1 (6 bases). V lost 3 bases and J 3 bases, leaving 6 bases between the germline ends. This CDR3 region has 11 residues. The germline CDR1 and CDR2 sequences are DFQATT and SNEGSKA (reference sequence). CDR3 amino acids: CSASRGYEQYF. DNA for the CDR3: TGCAGTGCTAGCAGGGGCTACGAGCAGTACTTC.

This sequence joins TRBV18 and TRBJ2-3, with 9 bases aligning to TRBD2. The CDR3 spans 17 residues. In germline, CDR1 is KGHSH, CDR2 LQKENI. The V and J ends lost 1 base and 3 bases, in that order; junction bases with no gene match: 8. The CDR3 loop reads CASSPRSGLAGTDTQYF. Here the CDR3 DNA reads TGTGCCAGCTCACCACGTTCAGGGCTAGCGGGGACAGATACGCAGTATTTT.